These T cell receptor beta chains were read from a single sample in a study of beta chain features in type 1 diabetes. Generated by immunoSEQ multiplex PCR, the TCRdb table keeps only in-frame clones and is missing some. The table shows roughly 330,000 clones, with more than 9.5% occurring only once. What was sequenced was naive CD4+ T cells from blood. These receptors all stem from a woman younger than 45 in good health. Both conserved end residues are part of each CDR3. A D gene is named only where the DNA matches it firmly. Rows give clone size only sometimes, using once, few, many, or a class for an expanded clone.

cdr3_aa cdr3_nt v_call d_call clone_size j_call
CASSFELAGGPNEQFF TGTGCCAGCAGTTTTGAACTAGCGGGAGGCCCCAATGAGCAGTTCTTC TRBV28 TRBD2 few TRBJ2-1
CATSRERGGNTIYF TGTGCCACCAGCAGAGAGAGAGGGGGAAACACCATATATTTT TRBV15 - - TRBJ1-3
CASSPGGASGFQETQYF TGTGCCAGCAGCCCAGGCGGGGCTAGCGGGTTCCAAGAGACCCAGTACTTC TRBV5-8 TRBD2 - TRBJ2-5
CASSFGSVSYNEQFF TGTGCCAGCAGCTTCGGGTCAGTAAGTTACAATGAGCAGTTCTTC TRBV7-9 - few TRBJ2-1
CASSPTGANTGELFF TGTGCCAGCAGTCCGACAGGGGCAAACACCGGGGAGCTGTTTTTT TRBV27 TRBD1 - TRBJ2-2
CASSLGTGDQPQHF TGTGCCAGCTCACTCGGGACAGGGGACCAGCCCCAGCATTTT TRBV18 TRBD1 - TRBJ1-5
CASSITASTDTQYF TGTGCCAGTAGTATTACAGCCAGCACAGATACGCAGTATTTT TRBV19 - few TRBJ2-3
CASSTISGYTEAFF TGCGCCAGCAGCACAATCAGCGGGTACACTGAAGCTTTCTTT TRBV5-1 - - TRBJ1-1
CASSLGQDSGNTIYF TGCGCCAGCAGTCTCGGACAGGACTCTGGAAACACCATATATTTT TRBV5-1 TRBD1 few TRBJ1-3
CASRGGAEDTQYF TGTGCCAGCAGAGGGGGGGCCGAAGATACGCAGTATTTT TRBV28 - few TRBJ2-3
CASSFRDSSYEQYF TGCGCCAGCAGCTTCCGGGACAGTTCCTACGAGCAGTACTTC TRBV4-3 TRBD1 few TRBJ2-7
CSVVGGEAVTQHF TGCAGCGTGGTGGGCGGGGAGGCTGTGACCCAGCATTTT TRBV29-1 - - TRBJ1-5
CASSRTGPGDSYEQYF TGTGCCAGCTCACGTACGGGCCCGGGGGATTCCTACGAGCAGTACTTC TRBV18 - few TRBJ2-7
CASSLRVHEQYF TGTGCCAGCAGCCTCAGGGTCCACGAGCAGTACTTC TRBV28 - few TRBJ2-7
CASSLSGRVETQYF TGTGCCAGCAGCTTATCCGGGAGGGTGGAGACCCAGTACTTC TRBV7-2 TRBD2 few TRBJ2-5
CASSWDLAGGYNEQFF TGTGCCAGCAGCTGGGATCTAGCGGGAGGATACAATGAGCAGTTCTTC TRBV5-4 TRBD2 few TRBJ2-1
CASSQDRVVVNEQFF TGTGCCAGTAGTCAGGACAGGGTTGTCGTCAATGAGCAGTTCTTC TRBV19 TRBD1 few TRBJ2-1
CSVARGGSSNYGYTF TGCAGCGTTGCCCGAGGGGGATCATCTAACTATGGCTACACCTTC TRBV29-1 - - TRBJ1-2
CASSPKRERSYNEQFF TGTGCCAGCAGTCCAAAGCGGGAGCGCTCCTACAATGAGCAGTTCTTC TRBV27 TRBD2 few TRBJ2-1
CASSRQGSNQPQHF TGCGCCAGCAGCCGGCAGGGTAGCAATCAGCCCCAGCATTTT TRBV4-1 - few TRBJ1-5
CASSGTSGSPDTQYF TGTGCCAGCAGCGGGACTAGCGGGTCGCCAGATACGCAGTATTTT TRBV2 TRBD2 few TRBJ2-3
CATSRDPSGGYEQYF TGTGCCACCAGCAGAGATCCGTCGGGGGGCTACGAGCAGTACTTC TRBV15 TRBD2 few TRBJ2-7
CASSVFSGIRETQYF TGTGCCAGCAGCGTATTTAGCGGGATTCGAGAGACCCAGTACTTC TRBV9 TRBD2 - TRBJ2-5
CASSHRRGGVYGYTF TGCGCCAGCAGTCACAGGAGGGGGGGGGTTTATGGCTACACCTTC TRBV23-1 - - TRBJ1-2
CATSSRLNLAGGGTQYF TGTGCCACCAGCAGCCGACTCAACCTAGCGGGAGGGGGGACGCAGTATTTT TRBV15 TRBD2 few TRBJ2-3
CASSGRGRTDTQYF TGTGCCAGCAGCGGTAGAGGGCGCACAGATACGCAGTATTTT TRBV7-8 - few TRBJ2-3
CASSLIPASGSQTQYF TGTGCCAGCAGCTTAATTCCGGCTAGCGGGAGTCAGACCCAGTACTTC TRBV7-3 TRBD2 few TRBJ2-5
CASSPSTGGGYGYTF TGTGCCAGCAGCCCCTCGACAGGGGGTGGGTATGGCTACACCTTC TRBV9 TRBD1 - TRBJ1-2
CASSGGQVYEKLFF TGTGCCAGCAGTGGGGGACAGGTTTATGAAAAACTGTTTTTT TRBV25-1 TRBD1 - TRBJ1-4
CASSFDYSTDTQYF TGTGCCAGCAGCTTTGACTACAGCACAGATACGCAGTATTTT TRBV7-9 - few TRBJ2-3
CASSPLRRQGSYGYTF TGTGCCAGCAGCCCCCTCCGACGACAGGGGTCTTATGGCTACACCTTC TRBV9 TRBD1 - TRBJ1-2
CASSAPGVPPLGTQYF TGTGCCAGCAGCGCCCCGGGAGTACCACCCCTTGGGACCCAGTACTTC TRBV9 - - TRBJ2-5
CAWCDSRNEKLFF TGTGCCTGGTGCGACAGTCGTAATGAAAAACTGTTTTTT TRBV30 - few TRBJ1-4
CASSVSRDRYGYTF TGTGCCAGCAGCGTATCCCGGGACAGATATGGCTACACCTTC TRBV9 TRBD1 few TRBJ1-2
CASSKWTGSDIQYF TGTGCCAGCAGCAAATGGACAGGGTCGGACATTCAGTACTTC TRBV9 TRBD1 few TRBJ2-4
CASSLSGQNTGELFF TGCGCCAGCAGCTTGTCAGGACAAAACACCGGGGAGCTGTTTTTT TRBV5-1 - few TRBJ2-2
CASSQREIDTGELFF TGTGCCAGCTCGCAGCGGGAGATAGACACCGGGGAGCTGTTTTTT TRBV18 TRBD2 - TRBJ2-2
CASSPSMGDYNEQFF TGTGCCAGCTCACCAAGTATGGGAGACTACAATGAGCAGTTCTTC TRBV18 - - TRBJ2-1
CASSQPLAGGLYNEQFF TGCGCCAGCAGCCAACCCCTAGCGGGAGGGCTCTACAATGAGCAGTTCTTC TRBV4-3 TRBD2 few TRBJ2-1
CASSPNRLVAHSSYEQYF TGTGCCAGCAGCCCCAACCGCCTGGTAGCGCACAGCTCCTACGAGCAGTACTTC TRBV7-6 - - TRBJ2-7
CASHGETQYF TGCGCCAGCCACGGGGAGACCCAGTACTTC TRBV5-1 - few TRBJ2-5
CSLTPLTSAHTDTQYF TGCAGCCTTACCCCGCTCACTAGCGCCCACACAGATACGCAGTATTTT TRBV29-1 TRBD2 - TRBJ2-3
CASSPPPGQGPYEQYF TGTGCCAGCAGTCCACCACCGGGACAGGGGCCCTACGAGCAGTACTTC TRBV7-9 TRBD1 - TRBJ2-7
CASSDRLAGVGDKQYF TGTGCCAGCAGTGACCGACTAGCGGGAGTGGGGGACAAGCAGTACTTC TRBV25-1 TRBD2 - TRBJ2-5
CAWSVQLKNTGELFF TGTGCCTGGAGTGTACAGCTGAAGAACACCGGGGAGCTGTTTTTT TRBV30 - few TRBJ2-2
CASSDPDEQYF TGTGCCAGCAGTGACCCAGACGAGCAGTACTTC TRBV6-1 - - TRBJ2-7
CASSPGLVTDTQYF TGTGCCAGCAGCCCGGGACTAGTGACAGATACGCAGTATTTT TRBV5-6 TRBD2 few TRBJ2-3
CASRLAGGPWDEQFF TGTGCCAGCAGGCTAGCGGGAGGCCCCTGGGATGAGCAGTTCTTC TRBV7-2 TRBD2 - TRBJ2-1
CSVLGQGRGTEQFF TGCAGCGTCCTAGGACAGGGGCGCGGGACTGAGCAGTTCTTC TRBV29-1 TRBD1 - TRBJ2-1
CASSPSPGTVSYEQYF TGTGCCAGTAGTCCTTCACCCGGGACAGTTTCCTACGAGCAGTACTTC TRBV19 TRBD1 - TRBJ2-7
CSVAHGTGGTETQYF TGCAGCGTCGCTCACGGGACAGGGGGCACAGAGACCCAGTACTTC TRBV29-1 TRBD1 - TRBJ2-5
CASRRRLAGVGDTQYF TGCGCCAGCAGACGACGACTAGCGGGAGTAGGAGATACGCAGTATTTT TRBV5-1 TRBD2 few TRBJ2-3
CAWSWRGKQFF TGTGCCTGGAGTTGGAGGGGAAAGCAGTTCTTC TRBV30 - few TRBJ2-1
CATSRAMGQGQETQYF TGTGCCACCAGCAGAGCGATGGGACAGGGGCAAGAGACCCAGTACTTC TRBV15 TRBD1 few TRBJ2-5
CASSIAKGLADGTDTQYF TGTGCCAGTAGTATAGCGAAAGGGTTAGCGGATGGCACAGATACGCAGTATTTT TRBV19 - few TRBJ2-3